The 11 T cell receptor beta chains given below trace back to one sample, sequenced in a study of shared clonotypes between healthy human individuals. The protocol was immunoSEQ multiplex PCR, while the TCRdb copy is restricted to in-frame clones and leaves out a portion. This sample has 2.3 million or so clones, with 85% to 95% found just once. The material sequenced was naive CD4+ T cells from PBMCs. Noted subset: CD45RA+ positively selected. These receptors were obtained from a man aged 18 to 29 in good health. Some clones in this sample may be carry-over from other donors' samples.

This clone was seen a single time. The V and J genes are TRBV6-1 and TRBJ2-1; 7 nucleotides agree with TRBD2. Per the germline V gene, CDR1 is MNHNS and CDR2 is SASEGT. CDR3 length: 15 amino acids. V dropped 4 bases and J dropped 4; count of bases not matched to a gene: 7. CDR3 in DNA: TGTGCCAGCAGTGCTAGCGGAGGTATTTACAATGAGCAGTTCTTC. Translated, it gives CASSASGGIYNEQFF.

This clone turned up a few times. The chain carries TRBV30 and TRBJ2-7; D ambiguous. The CDR3 covers 13 residues. Germline lookup yields CDR1 GTSNPN and CDR2 SVGIG (reference sequence). The V gene lost 0 bases and the J gene lost 2 bases, with 8 bases spanning the gap. The CDR3: CAWSVPPTYEQYF. The CDR3 nucleotides are TGTGCCTGGAGTGTTCCCCCGACCTACGAGCAGTACTTC.

V usage is TRBV5-1 and J usage is TRBJ1-1, with 7 bases matching TRBD1. The CDR3 has 14 amino acids. Germline trimming cut 4 bases from V and 4 bases from J; bases unmatched to any gene: 7. Germline V gene data show CDR1 as SGHRS and CDR2 as YFSETQ. The CDR3 protein is CASSVLGDSTEAFF. Here the CDR3 DNA reads TGCGCCAGCAGCGTTCTCGGGGACAGCACTGAAGCTTTCTTT. Complete variable domain (other parts from reference TRBV5-1 and TRBJ1-1): KAGVTQTPRYLIKTRGQQVTLSCSPISGHRSVSWYQQTPGQGLQFLFEYFSETQRNKGNFPGRFSGRQFSNSRSEMNVSTLELGDSALYLCASSVLGDSTEAFFGQGTRLTVV.

The chain combines TRBV6-4 with TRBJ2-1; 11 nucleotides line up with TRBD2. V dropped 2 bases and J dropped 4; count of bases not matched to a gene: 1. Germline CDR1 is MRHNA and CDR2 is SNTAGT. The CDR3 covers 15 residues. The CDR3 protein is CASSDLAGGYNEQFF. DNA for the CDR3: TGTGCCAGCAGTGACCTAGCGGGAGGATACAATGAGCAGTTCTTC.

This clone has more than one count but fewer than ten. At the DNA level, this CDR3 is encoded by other sequences in the same sample as well. V gene TRBV28 combines with J gene TRBJ1-5; D not certain. V lost 2 bases and J lost 5, with 4 bases in between. CDR1 and CDR2 (germline): MDHEN, SYDVKM. The CDR3 length is 12 residues. CDR3 DNA: TGTGCCAGCAGTTTACAGCATCAGCCCCAGCATTTT. This encodes CASSLQHQPQHF. Variable domain in full (rest from reference TRBV28 and TRBJ1-5): DVKVTQSSRYLVKRTGEKVFLECVQDMDHENMFWYRQDPGLGLRLIYFSYDVKMKEKGDIPEGYSVSREKKERFSLILESASTNQTSMYLCASSLQHQPQHFGDGTRLSIL.

The rearrangement joins TRBV15 to TRBJ2-4; 9 bases line up with TRBD2. Losses at the gene ends were 0 bases for V and 7 bases for J; bases not matched to a gene: 1. This CDR3 is built from 14 residues. Germline CDR1 LNHNV, CDR2 YYDKDF (reference sequence). The CDR3 protein is CATSRDTSGNIQYF. The CDR3 DNA reads TGTGCCACCAGCAGAGATACTAGCGGGAACATTCAGTACTTC.

V is TRBV9 and J is TRBJ2-1; the match to TRBD2 covers 13 bases. CDR1 and CDR2 from the germline V gene are SGDLS and YYNGEE. With 7 bases clipped from V and 0 bases from J, the junction kept 7 bases outside the gene matches. CDR3 length: 17 residues. The CDR3 is CASGERTSGSSYNEQFF. As DNA, the CDR3 is TGTGCCAGCGGGGAGAGGACTAGCGGGAGCTCCTACAATGAGCAGTTCTTC.

The V and J genes are TRBV5-6 and TRBJ1-2, with 7 bases lining up with TRBD1. This CDR3 contains 14 residues. The germline CDR1 and CDR2 sequences are SGHDT and YYEEEE. The V gene end was trimmed by 3 bases and the J gene end by 7 bases; junction bases not matched to a gene: 9. CDR3 region: CASSSSIGGSGYTF. The CDR3 coding sequence is TGTGCCAGCAGCTCTTCGATAGGGGGCTCTGGCTACACCTTC.

Notes on this clone: Other nucleotide sequences in the sample specify the same CDR3. V usage is TRBV5-5 and J usage is TRBJ2-5; TRBD2 aligns across 7 bases. Per germline, CDR1 SGHKS and CDR2 YYEKEE (reference sequence). The J segment lost 2 bases and the V segment lost 0 bases, leaving 4 bases of the junction unmatched. The CDR3 contains 15 residues. As DNA, the CDR3 is TGTGCCAGCAGCTTGGGGCAGGGAGGGCAAGAGACCCAGTACTTC. This codes for CASSLGQGGQETQYF.

The chain combines TRBV7-2 with TRBJ2-1; D ambiguous. Germline V gene lookup returns CDR1 SGHTA and CDR2 FQGNSA. The CDR3 loop spans 18 amino acids. V was trimmed by 0 bases and J by 8 bases, leaving 23 bases between them. The CDR3 loop is CASSLATAPPSPNHEQFF. The CDR3 nucleotides read TGTGCCAGCAGCTTAGCAACCGCACCCCCATCCCCAAATCATGAGCAGTTCTTC.

The V and J genes are TRBV5-1 and TRBJ2-1; 10 bases match TRBD2. This CDR3 contains 15 residues. Trimming removed 4 bases from V and 5 bases from J; junction bases left unmatched: 6. In germline, CDR1 is SGHRS, CDR2 YFSETQ. CDR3 nucleotides: TGCGCCAGCAGCAAGGGCGGACTAGCGGACAATGAGCAGTTCTTC. Translated: CASSKGGLADNEQFF.